Each of the 9 T cell receptor beta chains below was sequenced from the same sample in a study of blood T cell repertoires in COVID-19. TCRdb's table, derived via immunoSEQ multiplex PCR, lists solely in-frame clones and lacks some. Of approximately 200,000 clones listed, 85% are singletons. Sequenced: PBMCs or T cells enriched from blood (not recorded which). The receptors stem from a man aged 40-50 years who had recovered from COVID-19.

The rearrangement uses TRBV19 and TRBJ2-7; TRBD1 agrees at 9 bases. V was pared by 5 bases and J by 6 bases, with 5 bases of the junction left unmatched. The CDR3 consists of 13 residues. CDR1 is LNHDA and CDR2 is SQIVND in the germline V gene (reference sequence). Here the CDR3 DNA reads TGTGCCAGTAGTTCCGGGACAGGGCGCGAGCAGTACTTC. It encodes CASSSGTGREQYF.

The chain has TRBV4-1 and TRBJ2-1; D not certain. The V end was cut by 0 bases, the J end by 3 bases, with 3 bases between. Germline CDR1 reads MGHRA; CDR2 reads YSYEKL. The CDR3 loop spans 13 amino acids. The CDR3 nucleotides read TGCGCCAGCAGCCAAGATAGCTACAATGAGCAGTTCTTC. Translated: CASSQDSYNEQFF.

The chain couples TRBV3-1 (or the pseudogene TRBV3-2) to TRBJ1-2, with D possibly being TRBD1 (5 bases). Germline V gene sequence: CDR1 LGHDT, CDR2 YNNKEL (reference sequence). The CDR3 runs 15 residues. Trimming took 4 bases from V and 1 from J, leaving 13 bases between them. The CDR3, as DNA: TGTGCCAGCAGCCTCCGGTCAGGGTTTAACTATGGCTACACCTTC. It is translated as CASSLRSGFNYGYTF.

V and J are TRBV9 and TRBJ1-1; TRBD1 is a possible D gene (5 bases). The V gene lost 2 bases and the J gene lost 1 base, with 9 bases spanning the gap. The CDR3 loop spans 14 amino acids. Germline assignment: CDR1 SGDLS and CDR2 YYNGEE. The chain's CDR3 is CASSVSGANTEAFF. The CDR3 coding sequence is TGTGCCAGCAGCGTCAGCGGGGCGAACACTGAAGCTTTCTTT.

This clone came up a few times. This chain connects TRBV7-2 to TRBJ2-7; 14 bases are a match to TRBD2. CDR1 and CDR2 (germline): SGHTA, FQGNSA. V trimming: 5 bases; J trimming: 7 bases; junction bases outside the gene matches: 10. The CDR3 has 16 residues. CDR3 region: CASSPTRLAGGGEQYF. CDR3 DNA sequence: TGTGCCAGCAGCCCTACTAGACTAGCGGGAGGGGGGGAGCAGTACTTC.

CDR3 sequence (DNA): TGTGCCAGCAGTGTATACAGGGGCGACGAGCAGTACTTC. Residues: CASSVYRGDEQYF. The chain couples TRBV25-1 to TRBJ2-7, with 7 bases aligning to TRBD1. CDR1 and CDR2 from the germline V gene are MGHDK and SYGVNS. The CDR3 consists of 13 residues. The V and J ends lost 4 bases and 5 bases, in that order; junction bases with no gene match: 5.

The chain employs TRBV7-2 and TRBJ2-1; D is possibly TRBD2 (5 bases). V was cut by 5 bases and J by 8 bases, with 13 bases left in between. This CDR3 has 13 amino acids. Germline V gene sequence: CDR1 SGHTA, CDR2 FQGNSA. The CDR3 DNA reads as TGTGCCAGCAGCCCCTCCCGGCGGGATGAGCAGTTCTTC. Protein sequence: CASSPSRRDEQFF.

The V and J genes are TRBV29-1 and TRBJ2-5, with unresolved D. CDR1 is SQVTM and CDR2 is ANQGSEA in the germline V gene. Trimming removed 7 bases at V and 3 bases at J, with 12 bases between. The CDR3 has 12 amino acids. CDR3 amino acids: CSAPGPEETQYF. The DNA for the CDR3 is TGCAGCGCCCCGGGTCCTGAAGAGACCCAGTACTTC.

V usage is TRBV5-6 and J usage is TRBJ2-1; D is undetermined. The V and J ends lost 0 bases and 15 bases respectively, with 13 bases between them. The CDR3 covers 12 residues. CDR1 is SGHDT, CDR2 YYEEEE, per germline. This chain's CDR3 is CASSLEVGFWFF. CDR3 nucleotides: TGTGCCAGCAGCTTGGAGGTCGGGTTTTGGTTCTTC.